Each of the 25 T cell receptor beta chains below was sequenced from the same sample in a study of blood T cell repertoires in COVID-19. Assay: immunoSEQ multiplex PCR; the TCRdb copy retains only in-frame clones and omits some. The sample shows almost 70,000 clones, roughly 80% of them seen only once. The sample comprised peripheral blood. The source of these receptors is a man aged 60 to 69 with acute or convalescent COVID-19.

V and J are TRBV29-1 and TRBJ1-2, with D possibly TRBD1 on 5 matching bases. CDR3 size: 14 residues. Germline V gene data show CDR1 as SQVTM and CDR2 as ANQGSEA. V was cut by 7 bases and J by 8 bases, with 23 bases left in between. The CDR3 bases are TGCAGCGCGTTGAGGGTCGTGGGGGAGGGCGGCTACACCTTC. Translated: CSALRVVGEGGYTF.

V and J are TRBV19 and TRBJ1-1; a weak D match, TRBD1 (6 bases). Trimming shortened V by 7 bases and J by 1 base, and 16 bases separated the two germline ends. The CDR3 consists of 15 residues. Per the germline V gene, CDR1 is LNHDA and CDR2 is SQIVND (reference sequence). The CDR3 sequence is CASTKLGTPNTEAFF. CDR3 sequence (DNA): TGTGCCAGTACCAAATTAGGGACACCGAACACTGAAGCTTTCTTT.

This clone appeared many times. The CDR3 DNA sequence: TGCGCCAGCAGCCGGAACAGTTATAGCAATCAGCCCCAGCATTTT. Amino acid sequence: CASSRNSYSNQPQHF. The gene calls are TRBV4-3 and TRBJ1-5; D gene uncertain. Per germline, CDR1 LGHNA and CDR2 YSLEER. The CDR3 spans 15 residues. V was shortened by 4 bases and J by 0 bases, with 10 bases between the two germline ends.

The V and J genes are TRBV27 and TRBJ2-5, with a tentative D call TRBD1 (7 bases). V shed 0 bases and J shed 4 bases, with 12 bases lying between them. From germline, CDR1 is MNHEY and CDR2 SMNVEV (reference sequence). This CDR3 has 15 residues. Here the CDR3 reads CASSLSDRRGETQYF. The CDR3 DNA follows: TGTGCCAGCAGTTTATCGGACAGGCGGGGAGAGACCCAGTACTTC.

CDR3 protein: CASSISGYEQYF. CDR3 bases: TGTGCCAGTAGTATCTCCGGCTACGAGCAGTACTTC. The rearrangement joins TRBV19 to TRBJ2-7; D call uncertain. In germline, CDR1 is LNHDA, CDR2 SQIVND (reference sequence). V lost 3 bases and J lost 3, with 6 bases in between. The CDR3 runs 12 residues.

Concerning this clone: Mismatch with germline at one junction end may stem from a read error. The CDR3 nucleotides are TGTGCCAGCAGCGGCAGGACAGGGTATAGTTCACCCCTCCACTTT. The encoded protein is CASSGRTGYSSPLHF. The genes are TRBV5-6 and TRBJ1-6; 8 bases are a match to TRBD1. Germline V gives CDR1 SGHDT, CDR2 YYEEEE. The CDR3 contains 15 residues.

The chain is built from TRBV15 and TRBJ1-3; perhaps TRBD1 as D (5 bases). This CDR3 has 17 residues. Trimming left V 2 bases short and J 0 bases short, with 14 bases between. The germline CDR1 and CDR2 sequences are LNHNV and YYDKDF (reference sequence). The CDR3 region has the DNA TGTGCCACCAGCAGACGTCAGGGTCAACGCTCTGGAAACACCATATATTTT. Translation: CATSRRQGQRSGNTIYF.

The chain has TRBV5-1 and TRBJ1-4, with TRBD1 matching over 7 bases. The germline V gene has CDR1 SGHRS and CDR2 YFSETQ. V lost 6 bases and J lost 5; bases outside the gene matches: 10. This CDR3 comprises 15 residues. The CDR3 coding sequence is TGCGCCAGCAAGGCACAGGGGACGAGAAATGAAAAACTGTTTTTT. As protein: CASKAQGTRNEKLFF.

V and J are TRBV5-8 and TRBJ2-1; a weak D match, TRBD1 (5 bases). Germline CDR1 is SGHTS and CDR2 is YDEGEE. This CDR3 has 16 amino acids. The V end lost 4 bases, the J end lost 0 bases, and 14 bases lay between the germline ends. As DNA, the CDR3 is TGTGCCAGCAGCAGGCCGCAGGGAAGCTCCTACAATGAGCAGTTCTTC. Protein product: CASSRPQGSSYNEQFF.

The CDR3 spells CASSATRTGTGRTEAFF. CDR3 in DNA: TGTGCCAGCAGTGCGACTCGGACCGGGACAGGGAGGACTGAAGCTTTCTTT. The chain uses TRBV25-1 and TRBJ1-1, with 9 nucleotides matching TRBD1. This CDR3 is 17 amino acids long. Losses at the gene ends were 4 bases for V and 5 bases for J; bases not matched to a gene: 14. Germline V gene sequence: CDR1 MGHDK, CDR2 SYGVNS.

Only a few counts were recorded for this clone. The chain links TRBV4-3 to TRBJ1-6, with unresolved D. Per germline, CDR1 LGHNA and CDR2 YSLEER. The V gene lost 0 bases and the J gene lost 0 bases, with 6 bases spanning the gap. The CDR3 is made up of 16 amino acids. CDR3: CASSQDDNSYNSPLHF. CDR3 in DNA: TGCGCCAGCAGCCAAGATGACAACTCCTATAATTCACCCCTCCACTTT.

The chain combines TRBV11-3 with TRBJ1-3; TRBD1 agrees at 9 bases. V trimming: 1 base; J trimming: 4 bases; junction bases outside the gene matches: 2. This CDR3 contains 15 residues. CDR1 and CDR2 (germline): SGHNT, YENEEA. The CDR3 protein is CASSLAGTGGNTIYF. In nucleotides, the CDR3 is TGTGCCAGCAGCTTAGCCGGGACAGGGGGAAACACCATATATTTT.

J is TRBJ2-5 and V is TRBV3-1 (or the pseudogene TRBV3-2), with TRBD1 matching over 7 bases. CDR3 length equals 14 residues. The V gene end was trimmed by 4 bases and the J gene end by 4 bases; junction bases not matched to a gene: 6. Germline CDR1 and CDR2: LGHDT and YNNKEL (reference sequence). The CDR3 sequence is CASSPTGSGETQYF. DNA of the CDR3: TGTGCCAGCAGCCCGACAGGGAGTGGAGAGACCCAGTACTTC.

The CDR3 bases are TGTGCCAGCAGTTACATTCATGGGCCCAGCTATGGCTACACCTTC. Its protein product is CASSYIHGPSYGYTF. The chain combines TRBV6-5 with TRBJ1-2; D is unresolved. V lost 2 bases and J lost 4, with 14 bases in between. This CDR3 spans 15 amino acids. The germline CDR1 and CDR2 sequences are MNHEY and SVGAGI.

This clone has a handful of counts. The chain joins TRBV5-4 to TRBJ1-2, with TRBD1 matching over 9 bases. Germline CDR1 and CDR2: SGHNT and YYREEE (reference sequence). The V gene end was trimmed by 10 bases and the J gene end by 8 bases; junction bases not matched to a gene: 21. CDR3 length: 16 amino acids. CDR3 sequence (DNA): TGTGCCCACCGCACCGTTCCGGGACAGGGAGCAGGGGGCTACACCTTC. It codes for CAHRTVPGQGAGGYTF.

The genes are TRBV6-2 or TRBV6-3 and TRBJ2-7, with D maybe TRBD1 (5 bases). V was clipped by 2 bases and J by 2 bases, with 13 bases between them. CDR3 length equals 15 residues. The germline V gene encodes CDR1 MNHEY and CDR2 SVGEGT. The CDR3 reads CASSYQGSLAYEQYF. The CDR3 region has the DNA TGTGCCAGCAGTTACCAGGGCAGCCTTGCCTACGAGCAGTACTTC.

V is TRBV9 and J is TRBJ2-1; 7 bases are a match to TRBD2. The CDR3 covers 16 residues. Germline CDR1 SGDLS, CDR2 YYNGEE. V lost 0 bases to trimming and J lost 0 bases; unmatched junction nucleotides: 3. In nucleotides, the CDR3 is TGTGCCAGCAGCGTAGCTGGCGGGAGCTCCTACAATGAGCAGTTCTTC. Its protein product is CASSVAGGSSYNEQFF.

The CDR3 nucleotides are TGTGCCAGCAGTAAACAGACAGGGCGTAATGAAAAACTGTTTTTT. It translates to CASSKQTGRNEKLFF. V and J are TRBV3-1 (or the pseudogene TRBV3-2) and TRBJ1-4, with 7 bases matching TRBD1. Germline lookup yields CDR1 LGHDT and CDR2 YNNKEL (reference sequence). Trimming removed 6 bases from V and 4 bases from J; junction bases left unmatched: 8. The length of the CDR3 is 15 residues.

V usage is TRBV7-9 and J usage is TRBJ1-2; maybe TRBD1 (5 bases). Germline-derived CDR1 and CDR2 are SEHNR and FQNEAQ (reference sequence). V lost 3 bases and J lost 1, with 6 bases in between. The CDR3 length is 13 residues. The CDR3 DNA is TGTGCCAGCAGCTTGCAGGGTAACTATGGCTACACCTTC. Translation: CASSLQGNYGYTF. Full variable domain (missing parts from reference TRBV7-9 and TRBJ1-2): DTGVSQNPRHKITKRGQNVTFRCDPISEHNRLYWYRQTLGQGPEFLTYFQNEAQLEKSRLLSDRFSAERPKGSFSTLEIQRTEQGDSAMYLCASSLQGNYGYTFGSGTRLTVV.

The V gene is TRBV6-5, the J gene TRBJ1-1, with D unresolved. This CDR3 region has 13 residues. Trimming stripped 5 bases from V and 4 bases from J, with 11 bases between. Germline CDR1 is MNHEY and CDR2 is SVGAGI. The CDR3 DNA reads as TGTGCCAGCAGTCGGAGACGGGGCACTGAAGCTTTCTTT. This codes for CASSRRRGTEAFF.

The chain links TRBV27 to TRBJ2-3; 12 bases line up with TRBD1. The CDR3 has 16 amino acids. With V trimmed by 7 bases and J by 9 bases, 14 bases remained unmatched. Germline CDR1 is MNHEY and CDR2 is SMNVEV (reference sequence). The CDR3 DNA reads as TGTGCCAGCACCCGGAGCGGGACAGGGGGCGGATTGACGCAGTATTTT. It is translated as CASTRSGTGGGLTQYF.

The V gene is TRBV27, the J gene TRBJ2-1; the match to TRBD1 covers 7 bases. Germline V gene sequence: CDR1 MNHEY, CDR2 SMNVEV (reference sequence). The CDR3 loop spans 15 amino acids. V was clipped by 6 bases and J by 4 bases; unmatched bases: 9. CDR3 loop: CASSPGAGGYNEQFF. DNA of the CDR3: TGTGCCAGCAGCCCTGGGGCAGGGGGATACAATGAGCAGTTCTTC.

This clone was picked up a small number of times. Sequence at one end of the junction differs from germline and may be a read error. V is TRBV4-1 and J is TRBJ1-5, with 10 bases fitting TRBD1. Germline V CDR1 and CDR2: MGHRA, YSYEKL. The CDR3 runs to 16 residues. The CDR3 bases are TGCGCCAGCAGTCAAGAGGGGACAGGGGTCAATCAGCCCCAGCATTTT. Residues: CASSQEGTGVNQPQHF.

The chain is built from TRBV24-1 and TRBJ2-3; the D gene is possibly TRBD2 (6 bases). Germline V gene lookup returns CDR1 KGHDR and CDR2 SFDVKD. Between the trimmed V and J ends, which lost 3 bases and 0 bases, there was a span of 12 bases. CDR3 length: 16 amino acids. CDR3 in DNA: TGTGCCACCAGTGATCCGGAGGGGTGGAGCACAGATACGCAGTATTTT. Its protein is CATSDPEGWSTDTQYF.

The chain links TRBV10-3 to TRBJ2-7; tentative D call: TRBD2 (7 bases). Germline assignment: CDR1 ENHRY and CDR2 SYGVKD. The CDR3 is 15 amino acids. V lost 0 bases and J lost 8, with 17 bases in between. CDR3: CAISESTWGGDKQYF. CDR3 sequence (DNA): TGTGCCATCAGTGAGTCGACATGGGGAGGGGACAAGCAGTACTTC.